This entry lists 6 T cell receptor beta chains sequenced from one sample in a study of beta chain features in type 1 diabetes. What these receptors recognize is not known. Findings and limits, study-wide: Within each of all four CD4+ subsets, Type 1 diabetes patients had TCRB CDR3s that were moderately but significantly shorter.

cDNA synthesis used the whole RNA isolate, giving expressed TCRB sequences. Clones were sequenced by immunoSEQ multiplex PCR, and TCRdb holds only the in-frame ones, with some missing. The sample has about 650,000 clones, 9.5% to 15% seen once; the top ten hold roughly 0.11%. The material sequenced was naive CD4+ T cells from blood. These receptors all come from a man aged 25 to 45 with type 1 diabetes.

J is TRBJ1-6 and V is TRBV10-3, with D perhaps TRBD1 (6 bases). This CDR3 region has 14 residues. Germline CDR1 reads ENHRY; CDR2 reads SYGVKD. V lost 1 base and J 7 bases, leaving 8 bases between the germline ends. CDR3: CAISELTGNSPLHF. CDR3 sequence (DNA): TGTGCCATCAGTGAGTTGACAGGAAATTCACCCCTCCACTTT.

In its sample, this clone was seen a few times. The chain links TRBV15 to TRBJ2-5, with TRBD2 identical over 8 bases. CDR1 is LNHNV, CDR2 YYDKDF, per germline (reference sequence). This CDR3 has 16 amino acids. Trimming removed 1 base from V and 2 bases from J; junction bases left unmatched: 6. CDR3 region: CATSRGAGAPQETQYF. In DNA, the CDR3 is TGTGCCACCAGCAGAGGAGCGGGGGCCCCGCAAGAGACCCAGTACTTC.

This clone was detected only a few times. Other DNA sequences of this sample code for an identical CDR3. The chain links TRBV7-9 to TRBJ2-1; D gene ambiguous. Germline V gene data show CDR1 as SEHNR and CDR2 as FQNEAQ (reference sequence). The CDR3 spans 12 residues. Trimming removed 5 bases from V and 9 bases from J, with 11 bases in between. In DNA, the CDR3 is TGTGCCAGCAGCCCCCTCAGTGGTGAGCAGTTCTTC. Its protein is CASSPLSGEQFF.

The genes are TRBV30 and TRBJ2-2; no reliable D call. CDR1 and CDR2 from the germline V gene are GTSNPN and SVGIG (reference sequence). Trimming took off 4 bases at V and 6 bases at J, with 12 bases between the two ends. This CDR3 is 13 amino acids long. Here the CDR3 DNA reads TGTGCCTGGAATCCCTACGAGCCCGGGGAGCTGTTTTTT. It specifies CAWNPYEPGELFF. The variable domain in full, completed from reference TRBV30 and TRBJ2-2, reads SQTIHQWPATLVQPVGSPLSLECTVEGTSNPNLYWYRQAAGRGLQLLFYSVGIGQISSEVPQNLSASRPQDRQFILSSKKLLLSDSGFYLCAWNPYEPGELFFGEGSRLTVL.

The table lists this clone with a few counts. This chain's CDR3 is CASRVGARNEQFF. The CDR3 nucleotides read TGTGCCAGCAGGGTGGGGGCGCGGAATGAGCAGTTCTTC. The chain recombines TRBV28 with TRBJ2-1, with a possible D match to TRBD1 (6 bases). The CDR3 is 13 amino acids. The V gene's germline CDR1 is MDHEN and CDR2 SYDVKM. Trimming took 6 bases from V and 7 from J, leaving 13 bases between them. Using reference TRBV28 and TRBJ2-1 for the parts outside the CDR3, the full variable domain is DVKVTQSSRYLVKRTGEKVFLECVQDMDHENMFWYRQDPGLGLRLIYFSYDVKMKEKGDIPEGYSVSREKKERFSLILESASTNQTSMYLCASRVGARNEQFFGPGTRLTVL.

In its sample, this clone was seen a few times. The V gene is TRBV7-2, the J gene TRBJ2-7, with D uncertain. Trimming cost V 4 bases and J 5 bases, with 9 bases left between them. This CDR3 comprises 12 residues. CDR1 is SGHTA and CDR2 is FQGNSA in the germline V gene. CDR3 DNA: TGTGCCAGCAGCTCCTCCGATAACGAGCAGTACTTC. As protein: CASSSSDNEQYF. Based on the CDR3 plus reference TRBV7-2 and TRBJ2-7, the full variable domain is GAGVSQSPSNKVTEKGKDVELRCDPISGHTALYWYRQSLGQGLEFLIYFQGNSAPDKSGLPSDRFSAERTGGSVSTLTIQRTQQEDSAVYLCASSSSDNEQYFGPGTRLTVT.